This record looks at one T cell receptor (beta chain) sequence and its context. The target antigen is unknown. The entry originates in a study of vaccination and CD4 T cells after COVID-19. The wider study: A positive SARS-CoV-2 nasal swab PCR result was recorded for each convalescent patient; about ten were mild and one severe. Recovered patients in the cohort numbered six men and four women, two of them Hispanic. A median of approximately 100 days (range 35 to 161) separated diagnosis from post-COVID sampling. Findings and limits, study-wide: The great majority, 304 of 307 vaccine-specific clones, proved spike mono-reactive in convalescent patients.

TCRdb called the PCR reads again in MiXCR, with one record for every CDR3 protein. Among about 21,000 distinct CDR3 sequences listed, 50% to 60% were seen once. The receptor comes from a human donor who had recovered from COVID-19. Sequencing was performed on CD4+ T cells from blood, taken before SARS-CoV-2 vaccination.

CDR3 coding DNA: TGCAGTGCCCTTACCCCTAGCGGGGGCGGCAATGAGCAGTTCTTC. This translates into CSALTPSGGGNEQFF. This chain uses TRBV20-1 with TRBJ2-1; TRBD2 matches at 10 bases. Germline CDR1 and CDR2: DFQATT and SNEGSKA (reference sequence). V gave up 6 bases and J gave up 6 bases; unmatched junction bases: 11. CDR3 size: 15 residues.